These 11 T cell receptor beta chains share one sample of origin, sequenced in a study of T cell changes during pregnancy in multiple sclerosis. Assay used: immunoSEQ multiplex PCR; TCRdb lists only in-frame clones, some missing. Found here are over 55,000 clones, approximately 94% of them singletons; the top ten hold approximately 3.7%. The sequencing used CD8+ T cells from peripheral blood mononuclear cells, collected in the third trimester of pregnancy. These TCRs come from a female donor with multiple sclerosis, enrolled in a pregnancy study.

The chain carries TRBV5-4 and TRBJ1-1; TRBD1 matches 7 bases. Germline CDR1 is SGHNT and CDR2 is YYREEE (reference sequence). This CDR3 region has 14 residues. The V gene end was trimmed by 4 bases and the J gene end by 4 bases; junction bases not matched to a gene: 7. CDR3 sequence: CASSPDRDPTEAFF. DNA of the CDR3: TGTGCCAGCAGCCCTGACAGGGACCCCACTGAAGCTTTCTTT. The full variable domain, with the rest looked up from reference TRBV5-4 and TRBJ1-1, is ETGVTQSPTHLIKTRGQQVTLRCSSQSGHNTVSWYQQALGQGPQFIFQYYREEENGRGNFPPRFSGLQFPNYSSELNVNALELDDSALYLCASSPDRDPTEAFFGQGTRLTVV.

The V call is TRBV29-1, the J call TRBJ2-7; 11 bases map to TRBD1. In germline, CDR1 is SQVTM, CDR2 ANQGSEA. V lost 3 bases to trimming and J lost 4 bases; unmatched junction nucleotides: 2. The CDR3 is 13 amino acids. CDR3 sequence (DNA): TGCAGCGTTGATGGGACAGGGGGGTACGAGCAGTACTTC. Its translation is CSVDGTGGYEQYF.

This rearrangement joins TRBV18 to TRBJ2-1; D gene unclear. The V end lost 6 bases, the J end lost 2 bases, and 20 bases lay between the germline ends. Germline-derived CDR1 and CDR2 are KGHSH and LQKENI. The CDR3 extends over 17 amino acids. The DNA of the CDR3 is TGTGCCAGCTCCCCGTTGCCTCTGCAACAGACCTACAATGAGCAGTTCTTC. Protein sequence: CASSPLPLQQTYNEQFF.

J is TRBJ2-7 and V is TRBV19, with 7 bases identical to TRBD2. J gave up 6 bases and V 3 bases, and 5 bases lay outside the gene matches. The CDR3 has 13 amino acids. Germline CDR1 and CDR2: LNHDA and SQIVND (reference sequence). CDR3 amino acids: CASSMAGVGEQYF. CDR3 nucleotide sequence: TGTGCCAGTAGTATGGCGGGAGTCGGCGAGCAGTACTTC.

This clone was detected once. This chain links TRBV7-8 with TRBJ1-1; no clear D gene. The CDR3 sequence is 15 residues long. Per the germline V gene, CDR1 is SGHVS and CDR2 is FQNEAQ. Trimming pared 5 bases from V and 6 bases from J, leaving 19 bases between. The CDR3 loop is CASSPPSLRVSEAFF. The CDR3 nucleotides are TGTGCCAGCAGCCCGCCCTCCCTGAGGGTCTCTGAAGCTTTCTTT.

The CDR3 coding sequence is TGCGCCAGCAGCCATCTACCTAGCGGCAGTGCCCAGGGTGAGCAGTTCTTC. Translation: CASSHLPSGSAQGEQFF. V and J are TRBV4-1 and TRBJ2-1; 7 bases are a match to TRBD2. J lost 9 bases, V lost 3 bases, and 17 bases had no gene match. Germline assignment: CDR1 MGHRA and CDR2 YSYEKL. The CDR3 loop spans 17 amino acids.

This clone has just one count. The chain is built from TRBV7-9 and TRBJ2-7; 9 bases map to TRBD1. The V segment lost 5 bases and the J segment 1 base; nucleotides outside the gene matches: 6. The CDR3 runs 15 residues. The germline V gene has CDR1 SEHNR and CDR2 FQNEAQ (reference sequence). CDR3 amino acids: CASSEPGQGSYEQYF. In DNA, the CDR3 is TGTGCCAGCAGCGAACCGGGACAGGGTTCCTACGAGCAGTACTTC. Complete variable domain (other parts from reference TRBV7-9 and TRBJ2-7): DTGVSQNPRHKITKRGQNVTFRCDPISEHNRLYWYRQTLGQGPEFLTYFQNEAQLEKSRLLSDRFSAERPKGSFSTLEIQRTEQGDSAMYLCASSEPGQGSYEQYFGPGTRLTVT.

This clone appeared a single time. The V gene is TRBV5-6, the J gene TRBJ1-1; D not certain. V lost 5 bases, J lost 8 bases, and 16 bases lay in between. In germline, CDR1 is SGHDT, CDR2 YYEEEE. This CDR3 contains 13 residues. The CDR3 nucleotides are TGTGCCAGCAGTCACGCTGCCGCGGGGGAAGCTTTCTTT. Protein product: CASSHAAAGEAFF.

The rearrangement uses TRBV25-1 and TRBJ1-2; a possible D gene is TRBD1 (5 bases). V lost 3 bases, J lost 8 bases, and 10 bases lay in between. Germline CDR1 MGHDK, CDR2 SYGVNS. The CDR3 spans 12 residues. The CDR3 DNA reads TGTGCCAGCAGTGACCCCGCAGGGGGCTACACCTTC. This gives the protein CASSDPAGGYTF.

The chain has TRBV10-2 and TRBJ2-7, with a weak D call TRBD2 (5 bases). CDR1 and CDR2 from the germline V gene are WSHSY and SAAADI. The CDR3 totals 17 residues. Between the trimmed V and J ends, which lost 4 bases and 3 bases, there was a span of 22 bases. The DNA for the CDR3 is TGCGCCAGCAGTGTTTTTTCGGGCATAGCGAGGTTCTACGAGCAGTACTTC. Protein: CASSVFSGIARFYEQYF.

J is TRBJ2-5 and V is TRBV7-6; D not resolved. V was pared by 0 bases and J by 3 bases, with 5 bases between. Germline V lookup: CDR1 SGHVS, CDR2 FNYEAQ. CDR3 length: 13 amino acids. CDR3: CASSLASEETQYF. The CDR3 DNA sequence: TGTGCCAGCAGCTTAGCCTCAGAAGAGACCCAGTACTTC.